This T cell receptor (beta chain) came from a study of shared clonotypes between healthy human individuals. Clones were sequenced by immunoSEQ multiplex PCR, and TCRdb holds only the in-frame ones, with some missing. The profile shows around 500,000 clones, more than 65% of them singletons. Sequencing was done on a sample of PBMCs. This clonotype was sampled from a woman in her thirties or forties in good health. Some clones in this sample may be carry-over from other donors' samples.

The CDR3 DNA reads as TGTGCCAGCAGCTTTGGTTACAGGGGATCTTGGCCCCAGCATTTT. It yields the protein CASSFGYRGSWPQHF. The chain uses TRBV7-2 and TRBJ1-5, with 7 positions matching TRBD1. V lost 3 bases, J lost 9 bases, and 11 bases stayed unmatched. The CDR3 covers 15 residues. Germline V CDR1 and CDR2: SGHTA, FQGNSA.